What follows is one T cell receptor (beta chain) and its context. Libraries were prepared by immunoSEQ multiplex PCR; TCRdb keeps only in-frame clonotypes and omits some of them. The sample records roughly 180,000 clones, roughly 88% being singletons. This specimen belongs to a study of blood T cell repertoires in COVID-19. On the study more broadly: Sites across the United States, Italy and Spain contributed samples from acute and convalescent COVID-19.

The CDR3 covers 15 residues. The germline V gene has CDR1 SGHNT and CDR2 YENEEA. Trimming stripped 3 bases from V and 9 bases from J, with 18 bases between. The sequenced material came from PBMCs or T cells enriched from blood (not recorded which). The V and J genes are TRBV11-3 and TRBJ2-1; D perhaps matches TRBD2 (6 bases). The source is a woman in her twenties or thirties who had recovered from COVID-19. Written as DNA, the CDR3 is TGTGCCAGCAGCTTCGTTGAGGGAGGTCGCGGTGAGCAGTTCTTC. Protein product: CASSFVEGGRGEQFF.